This T cell receptor (beta chain) was recovered during a study of cytomegalovirus exposure and HLA in healthy donors. Study summary: As released early, the data held some 85 million unique TCRs from HLA-typed donors. General observations from the study: A later analysis reported that several of the most significant clusters appeared to be linked to common viral pathogens, among them Epstein-Barr virus. Apart from CMV serostatus, no immune exposure information was available.

V lost 4 bases, J lost 2 bases, and 9 bases lay in between. The CDR3 has 13 amino acids. Germline CDR1 GTSNPN, CDR2 SVGIG (reference sequence). In regard to this clone: As yet, its antigen is unknown.

The PCR ran on 60 Vbeta and 13 Jbeta primers. Sequencing was performed with immunoSEQ multiplex PCR; in TCRdb, only in-frame clones are kept and a portion is missing. The sample table sets out more than 40,000 clones. The chain has TRBV30 and TRBJ1-5; tentative D call: TRBD1 (5 bases). This receptor was taken from a male donor in good health and CMV-seronegative. Material: PBMCs. CDR3 in amino acids: CAWTGSGNQPQHF. CDR3 nucleotide sequence: TGTGCCTGGACAGGGTCGGGCAATCAGCCCCAGCATTTT. The complete variable domain, with remaining parts taken from reference TRBV30 and TRBJ1-5, reads SQTIHQWPATLVQPVGSPLSLECTVEGTSNPNLYWYRQAAGRGLQLLFYSVGIGQISSEVPQNLSASRPQDRQFILSSKKLLLSDSGFYLCAWTGSGNQPQHFGDGTRLSIL.